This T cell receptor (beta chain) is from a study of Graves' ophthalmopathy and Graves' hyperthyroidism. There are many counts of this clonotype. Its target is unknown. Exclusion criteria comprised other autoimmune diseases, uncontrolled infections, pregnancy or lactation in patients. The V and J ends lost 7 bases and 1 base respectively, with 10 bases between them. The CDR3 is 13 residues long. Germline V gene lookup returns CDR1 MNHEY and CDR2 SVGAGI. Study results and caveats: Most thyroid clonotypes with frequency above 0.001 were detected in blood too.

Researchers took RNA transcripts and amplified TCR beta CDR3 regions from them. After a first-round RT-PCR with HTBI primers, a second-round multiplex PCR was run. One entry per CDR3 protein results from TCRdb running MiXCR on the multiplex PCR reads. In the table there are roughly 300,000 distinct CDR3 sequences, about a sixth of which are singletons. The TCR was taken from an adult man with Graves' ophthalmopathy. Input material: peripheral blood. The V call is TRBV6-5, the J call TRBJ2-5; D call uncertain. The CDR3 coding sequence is TGTGCCAGCAAAAAAACGGTCCAAGAGACCCAGTACTTC. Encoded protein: CASKKTVQETQYF.